The present T cell receptor (beta chain) was sequenced within a study of T cells after yellow fever vaccination. Overall study results and limits: When the response was secondary, it was weaker but reached its peak faster, day 5 versus 15. In FACS-sorted repertoires, abundant clonotypes from the bulk population could appear as contaminants.

Notes on this clonotype: Its antigen remains unknown.

The CDR3 is 17 residues long. After removal of 0 bases from V and 2 bases from J, the junction contained 3 bases not matched to a gene. Looked up from germline, CDR1 is SGHRS and CDR2 is YFSETQ. A process of 5'RACE template switching, which added a universal primer site and UMIs, was used to make TCR cDNA. A single record per CDR3 protein comes from TCRdb applying MiXCR to the 5' RACE reads. This table holds 300,000 or so distinct CDR3 sequences, over 10% found once. The clonotype was recovered from a man in his thirties or forties who received the YFV17D yellow fever vaccine. The sample consisted of CD4+ T cells sorted from PBMCs, taken 45 days after the yellow fever booster vaccination. V and J are TRBV5-1 and TRBJ2-7, with 15 nucleotides matching TRBD2. CDR3 bases: TGCGCCAGCAGCTTGGATCGGACTAGCGGGAGGGCCTACGAGCAGTACTTC. Translated, it gives CASSLDRTSGRAYEQYF.